The 27 T cell receptor beta chains below were found in one sample sequenced in a study of T cells in localized non-small cell lung cancer. Sequencing was performed with immunoSEQ multiplex PCR; in TCRdb, only in-frame clones are kept and a portion is missing. The sample holds nearly 15,000 clones, 85% seen once. The sequencing here drew on peripheral blood, taken before any cancer treatment. Every receptor here comes from a woman aged 40 to 75 with stage I lung adenocarcinoma.

V and J are TRBV5-4 and TRBJ2-1; the D gene is possibly TRBD1 (5 bases). Between the trimmed V and J ends, which lost 2 bases and 3 bases, there was a span of 12 bases. In germline, CDR1 is SGHNT, CDR2 YYREEE (reference sequence). The CDR3 has 15 residues. The CDR3 DNA follows: TGTGCCAGCAGCTTCTTTCAGGGTGTCTACAATGAGCAGTTCTTC. This codes for CASSFFQGVYNEQFF.

The chain uses TRBV12-5 and TRBJ2-2; 8 nucleotides match TRBD1. Germline V lookup: CDR1 LGHNT, CDR2 FRNRAP. This CDR3 spans 15 amino acids. V lost 7 bases and J lost 3; bases outside the gene matches: 7. CDR3 in amino acids: CASAPDRVDTGELFF. The CDR3 DNA is TGTGCTAGTGCCCCGGACAGGGTGGACACCGGGGAGCTGTTTTTT.

This chain links TRBV7-2 with TRBJ2-7; D is unresolved. With 1 base removed from V and 7 bases from J, the gap between germline ends came to 8 bases. Per the germline V gene, CDR1 is SGHTA and CDR2 is FQGNSA. CDR3 length: 12 amino acids. CDR3 nucleotides: TGTGCCAGCAGCTTAGGAGGCCGAGAGCAGTACTTC. It codes for CASSLGGREQYF.

The table lists this clone with a few counts. The chain joins TRBV20-1 to TRBJ1-1; D remains unclear. The V gene's germline CDR1 is DFQATT and CDR2 SNEGSKA (reference sequence). This CDR3 has 11 amino acids. Trimming shortened V by 3 bases and J by 0 bases, and 2 bases separated the two germline ends. CDR3 in DNA: TGCAGTGCTAGTATGAACACTGAAGCTTTCTTT. Its translation is CSASMNTEAFF.

V is TRBV19 and J is TRBJ2-2; 8 bases fit TRBD1. The CDR3 is 15 residues long. The germline V gene encodes CDR1 LNHDA and CDR2 SQIVND (reference sequence). The junction had 4 bases not matched to a gene; V was cut back by 6 bases and J by 1 base. The CDR3 reads CASRTGTGNTGELFF. In DNA form, the CDR3 reads TGTGCCAGTAGAACCGGGACAGGGAACACCGGGGAGCTGTTTTTT.

The gene calls are TRBV12-5 and TRBJ2-3; TRBD2 matches at 12 bases. This CDR3 spans 14 amino acids. V lost 5 bases, J lost 8 bases, and 5 bases stayed unmatched. Germline V gives CDR1 LGHNT, CDR2 FRNRAP. The CDR3 coding sequence is TGTGCTAGTGGTCTGACTAGCGGGGGCTCTACGCAGTATTTT. Protein: CASGLTSGGSTQYF.

The chain employs TRBV13 and TRBJ2-7; TRBD2 aligns across 8 bases. Germline lookup yields CDR1 PRHDT and CDR2 FYEKMQ (reference sequence). With 1 base clipped from V and 3 bases from J, the junction kept 5 bases outside the gene matches. This CDR3 has 15 residues. The CDR3 spells CASSLVGTSLYEQYF. For the CDR3, the DNA is TGTGCCAGCAGCTTAGTTGGGACTAGTCTCTACGAGCAGTACTTC. The entire variable domain, with the rest obtained from reference TRBV13 and TRBJ2-7, is as follows: AAGVIQSPRHLIKEKRETATLKCYPIPRHDTVYWYQQGPGQDPQFLISFYEKMQSDKGSIPDRFSAQQFSDYHSELNMSSLELGDSALYFCASSLVGTSLYEQYFGPGTRLTVT.

This chain connects TRBV7-9 to TRBJ2-3; D remains unclear. V dropped 4 bases and J dropped 7 bases, with 15 bases sitting between them. The germline V gene has CDR1 SEHNR and CDR2 FQNEAQ (reference sequence). The length of the CDR3 is 14 residues. The CDR3, as DNA: TGTGCCAGCAGCTCCTTATCTAAGTCGTATACGCAGTATTTT. Its protein is CASSSLSKSYTQYF.

V and J are TRBV19 and TRBJ1-4; maybe TRBD1 (5 bases). The CDR3 has 14 amino acids. V was cut by 7 bases and J by 4 bases, with 13 bases left in between. The germline CDR1 and CDR2 sequences are LNHDA and SQIVND (reference sequence). CDR3 protein: CASNPGTFNEKLFF. Here the CDR3 DNA reads TGTGCCAGTAATCCCGGGACCTTTAATGAAAAACTGTTTTTT.

This chain uses TRBV18 with TRBJ2-5; 13 nucleotides match TRBD2. With 0 bases clipped from V and 7 bases from J, the junction kept 2 bases outside the gene matches. The length of the CDR3 is 15 residues. Looked up from germline, CDR1 is KGHSH and CDR2 is LQKENI. CDR3 nucleotides: TGTGCCAGCTCACCACCAGGGACTAGCGGGACGACCCAGTACTTC. It is translated as CASSPPGTSGTTQYF.

This rearrangement joins TRBV19 to TRBJ1-5, with D unresolved. Trimming shortened V by 1 base and J by 5 bases, and 3 bases separated the two germline ends. This CDR3 is built from 12 residues. Per the germline V gene, CDR1 is LNHDA and CDR2 is SQIVND (reference sequence). The CDR3 reads CASSIGDQPQHF. Written as DNA, the CDR3 is TGTGCCAGTAGTATAGGAGATCAGCCCCAGCATTTT.

This clone is categorized as large. This sample also contains other DNA sequences that code for the same CDR3. The chain recombines TRBV28 with TRBJ1-2; TRBD1 agrees at 9 bases. With 5 bases clipped from V and 7 bases from J, the junction kept 5 bases outside the gene matches. The V gene's germline CDR1 is MDHEN and CDR2 SYDVKM. The CDR3 length is 13 residues. CDR3 amino acids: CASSRGQGGGYTF. CDR3 in DNA: TGTGCCAGCAGTCGGGGACAGGGTGGTGGCTACACCTTC.

V usage is TRBV5-6 and J usage is TRBJ1-4; 7 nucleotides line up with TRBD1. The CDR3 spans 14 residues. Germline loops: CDR1 SGHDT, CDR2 YYEEEE. Trimming at V came to 3 bases and at J to 6 bases, leaving 5 bases not matched to a gene. CDR3 sequence (DNA): TGTGCCAGCAGCTCGACAGGGTTGGATGAAAAACTGTTTTTT. This sequence encodes CASSSTGLDEKLFF.

Points on this clone: Other DNA sequences in this specimen translate into the identical CDR3. The V call is TRBV5-6, the J call TRBJ1-1; D ambiguous. Germline loops: CDR1 SGHDT, CDR2 YYEEEE. Trimming cost V 4 bases and J 1 base, with 2 bases left between them. This CDR3 is 11 amino acids long. CDR3 in amino acids: CASSRNTEAFF. As DNA, the CDR3 is TGTGCCAGCAGCCGGAACACTGAAGCTTTCTTT.

This chain connects TRBV7-2 to TRBJ2-7; 9 bases align to TRBD1. The CDR3 loop spans 16 amino acids. Germline CDR1 and CDR2: SGHTA and FQGNSA. J gave up 3 bases and V 0 bases, and 6 bases lay outside the gene matches. CDR3 amino acids: CASSLAWGTGHYEQYF. The CDR3 DNA follows: TGTGCCAGCAGCTTAGCTTGGGGGACAGGGCACTACGAGCAGTACTTC. Looking up the rest from reference TRBV7-2 and TRBJ2-7 gives the full variable domain: GAGVSQSPSNKVTEKGKDVELRCDPISGHTALYWYRQSLGQGLEFLIYFQGNSAPDKSGLPSDRFSAERTGGSVSTLTIQRTQQEDSAVYLCASSLAWGTGHYEQYFGPGTRLTVT.

This clone was counted between two and nine times. The J gene is TRBJ2-1, the V gene TRBV2; D ambiguous. Trimming cost V 3 bases and J 6 bases, with 6 bases left between them. The germline gives CDR1 SNHLY, CDR2 FYNNEI. CDR3 length: 12 residues. CDR3 bases: TGTGCCAGCAGTGATGGGGTCAATGAGCAGTTCTTC. It encodes CASSDGVNEQFF. Using reference TRBV2 and TRBJ2-1 for the parts outside the CDR3, the full variable domain is EPEVTQTPSHQVTQMGQEVILRCVPISNHLYFYWYRQILGQKVEFLVSFYNNEISEKSEIFDDQFSVERPDGSNFTLKIRSTKLEDSAMYFCASSDGVNEQFFGPGTRLTVL.

The chain links TRBV6-6 to TRBJ1-4; D is uncertain. Germline CDR1 MNHNY, CDR2 SVGAGI (reference sequence). Trimming left V 4 bases short and J 4 bases short, with 16 bases between. CDR3 length: 16 amino acids. For the CDR3, the DNA is TGTGCCAGCAGTTCCGCTGAGGCACAGTTTAATGAAAAACTGTTTTTT. Its translation: CASSSAEAQFNEKLFF.

This clone has only a few counts. This rearrangement joins TRBV7-9 to TRBJ1-5; no definite D call. The V gene's germline CDR1 is SEHNR and CDR2 FQNEAQ (reference sequence). There are 12 residues in the CDR3. Trimming took off 1 base at V and 9 bases at J, with 7 bases between the two ends. Here the CDR3 DNA reads TGTGCCAGCAGCTTAGGGGTTGGGCCCCAGCATTTT. This codes for CASSLGVGPQHF.

The chain joins TRBV6-4 to TRBJ2-5; D may be TRBD1 or TRBD2 (5 bases each). This CDR3 comprises 16 residues. CDR1 MRHNA and CDR2 SNTAGT come from the germline V gene. V lost 4 bases to trimming and J lost 3 bases, with 18 bases between them. The CDR3 is CASSGDPWLLEETQYF. The CDR3 DNA reads TGTGCCAGCAGTGGGGACCCCTGGTTATTGGAAGAGACCCAGTACTTC.

This sequence joins TRBV11-2 and TRBJ2-2; tentatively, D is TRBD1 (5 bases). V dropped 1 base and J dropped 0 bases, with 6 bases sitting between them. The CDR3 covers 15 residues. Germline V lookup: CDR1 SGHAT, CDR2 FQNNGV. The CDR3 region is CASSLGQTNTGELFF. The CDR3 DNA sequence: TGTGCCAGCAGCTTAGGACAGACGAACACCGGGGAGCTGTTTTTT. The full variable domain, with the rest looked up from reference TRBV11-2 and TRBJ2-2, is EAGVAQSPRYKIIEKRQSVAFWCNPISGHATLYWYQQILGQGPKLLIQFQNNGVVDDSQLPKDRFSAERLKGVDSTLKIQPAKLEDSAVYLCASSLGQTNTGELFFGEGSRLTVL.

The V and J genes are TRBV5-1 and TRBJ2-5; D is uncertain. This CDR3 comprises 11 residues. CDR1 is SGHRS and CDR2 is YFSETQ in the germline V gene. The V end was cut by 0 bases, the J end by 5 bases, with 2 bases between. The CDR3 region is CASSLDETQYF. The CDR3 DNA reads as TGCGCCAGCAGCTTGGATGAGACCCAGTACTTC.

The J gene is TRBJ1-4, the V gene TRBV4-1; weak D call: TRBD1 (5 bases). The germline V gene has CDR1 MGHRA and CDR2 YSYEKL. Trimming removed 3 bases from V and 4 bases from J, with 12 bases in between. CDR3 length: 15 amino acids. CDR3 protein: CASSQLGGGNEKLFF. The CDR3 coding sequence is TGCGCCAGCAGCCAGCTGGGGGGGGGTAATGAAAAACTGTTTTTT.

The chain employs TRBV19 and TRBJ2-2, with D unresolved. The germline V gene has CDR1 LNHDA and CDR2 SQIVND (reference sequence). The CDR3 runs 12 residues. Trimming left V 2 bases short and J 6 bases short, with 4 bases between. The DNA for the CDR3 is TGTGCCAGTAGTATAAATCCCGGGGAGCTGTTTTTT. Amino acid sequence: CASSINPGELFF.

The J gene is TRBJ2-1, the V gene TRBV7-6, with TRBD1 matching 11 bases. V lost 1 base and J lost 6; bases outside the gene matches: 2. This CDR3 has 15 amino acids. Germline-derived CDR1 and CDR2 are SGHVS and FNYEAQ. The CDR3 region is CASSLGGTGGNEQFF. The DNA for the CDR3 is TGTGCCAGCAGCTTAGGTGGGACAGGGGGCAATGAGCAGTTCTTC. Supplemented by reference TRBV7-6 and TRBJ2-1, the full variable domain reads GAGVSQSPRYKVTKRGQDVALRCDPISGHVSLYWYRQALGQGPEFLTYFNYEAQQDKSGLPNDRFSAERPEGSISTLTIQRTEQRDSAMYRCASSLGGTGGNEQFFGPGTRLTVL.

The chain carries TRBV2 and TRBJ2-7, with TRBD1 matching over 10 bases. This CDR3 spans 14 amino acids. The junction had 10 bases not matched to a gene; V was cut back by 9 bases and J by 5 bases. Per the germline V gene, CDR1 is SNHLY and CDR2 is FYNNEI. CDR3 residues: CARSGTGEVDEQYF. In DNA form, the CDR3 reads TGTGCCAGATCCGGGACAGGGGAGGTAGACGAGCAGTACTTC.

V is TRBV30 and J is TRBJ2-5; TRBD2 matches at 7 bases. Trimming cost V 0 bases and J 1 base; bases outside gene matches: 5. This CDR3 has 15 amino acids. Germline V gene sequence: CDR1 GTSNPN, CDR2 SVGIG (reference sequence). The CDR3 nucleotides read TGTGCCTGGAGTGTTGGCGGGGGTGGCCAAGAGACCCAGTACTTC. Protein product: CAWSVGGGGQETQYF.

The V call is TRBV2, the J call TRBJ1-1, with D possibly being TRBD1 (6 bases). The CDR3 consists of 14 residues. Trimming stripped 7 bases from V and 3 bases from J, with 15 bases between. CDR1 is SNHLY, CDR2 FYNNEI, per germline. This CDR3 is CASTRQAEDTEAFF. The CDR3 DNA reads as TGTGCCAGCACCCGACAGGCCGAGGACACTGAAGCTTTCTTT.